The T cell receptor beta chain described here comes from a study of vaccination effects on CD4 cells after COVID-19. Points from the study as a whole: The authors studied few convalescent patients and collected no early post-infection timepoints.

Data came from immunoSEQ multiplex PCR; TCRdb stores just in-frame clones and leaves some out. The sample comprises 35,000 to 45,000 clones, around 69% of which are singletons, and 17% rests with the top ten. The CDR3 contains 15 residues. With 4 bases clipped from V and 15 bases from J, the junction kept 11 bases outside the gene matches. CDR1 and CDR2 from the germline V gene are SGHTA and FQGNSA. Remarks on this clone: Its antigen is not known.

Viral peptide pools were used in the ViraFEST assay to expand antigen-specific CD4+ T cells, and sequencing came afterward. On roughly day 10 of culture, CD4+ T cells were separated out. By PCR, the person was confirmed to have had SARS-CoV-2 infection between March and December 2020. PBMC were cultured at about 2 million per well with about 9 IU/ml IL-2 and 8 to 10 ug/ml peptides. The receptor was isolated from a human donor who had a prior SARS-CoV-2 infection. This chain joins TRBV7-2 and TRBJ2-1; 14 nucleotides match TRBD2. Here the sequenced sample was CD4+ T cells from PBMCs cultured with HCoV-NL63 spike peptides, taken before COVID-19 vaccination. Written as DNA, the CDR3 is TGTGCCAGCAGCTCCCGCCAGACTAGCGGGAGGGCGCGGTTCTTC. Its protein product is CASSSRQTSGRARFF.